Listed below are T cell receptor beta chains from one sample, sequenced in a study of cytomegalovirus exposure and HLA in healthy donors. Produced via immunoSEQ multiplex PCR; TCRdb's table is partial and in-frame only. The table records fewer than 250,000 clones, around nine tenths of them present only once. The material sequenced was PBMCs. The receptor set was obtained from a man younger than 35 in good health and CMV-seronegative. The CDR3 runs from the conserved cysteine through the conserved F or W. The D gene is left open where the match is weak. A clone size is listed for some rows: how often the clone was seen (once, few, many), or a class if it is expanded.

j_gene	abundance	d_gene	v_gene	CDR3nt	CDR3aa
TRBJ2-1	.	.	TRBV5-1	TGCGCCAGCAGCCCTAGCTCCTACAATGAGCAGTTCTTC	CASSPSSYNEQFF
TRBJ2-7	.	.	TRBV20-1	TGCAGTGCTAGAGGGCTCCGCGAGCAGTACTTC	CSARGLREQYF
TRBJ1-1	.	.	TRBV5-1	TGCGCCAGCAGCGGAGACGAATCCACTGAAGCTTTCTTT	CASSGDESTEAFF
TRBJ2-3	.	TRBD2	TRBV28	TGTGCCAGCAGCCCTAGCAGCGGGAGCTCAGATACGCAGTATTTT	CASSPSSGSSDTQYF
TRBJ2-3	.	.	TRBV2	TGTGCCAGCAGTGACGGAAGGACACTCGTCACAGATACGCAGTATTTT	CASSDGRTLVTDTQYF
TRBJ2-5	.	.	TRBV5-1	TGCGCCAGCAGCTCCGGACAGGGAGGGGAGACCCAGTACTTC	CASSSGQGGETQYF
TRBJ1-4	few	TRBD1	TRBV2	TGTGCCAGCAGTATACAGGGGGCAGCTAATGAAAAACTGTTTTTT	CASSIQGAANEKLFF
TRBJ2-5	.	TRBD2	TRBV2	TGTGCCAGCAGACGTAGCGGGGGGGCCGACAACCAAGAGACCCAGTACTTC	CASRRSGGADNQETQYF
TRBJ2-2	.	TRBD2	TRBV27	TGTGCCAGCGCGGGGGGGATGACCTGGGAGCTGTTTTTT	CASAGGMTWELFF
TRBJ2-5	once	TRBD2	TRBV7-9	TGTGCCAGCAGCTTGGGACTAGAAAAGAAGACCCAGTACTTC	CASSLGLEKKTQYF
TRBJ2-7	.	TRBD1	TRBV27	TGTGCCAGCAGCATGGTAGGGGGCCCGCTCGAGCAGTACTTC	CASSMVGGPLEQYF
TRBJ1-1	.	.	TRBV7-9	TGTGCCAGCAGCTTAGCTCCGGACTCTTGGGCTGAAGCTTTCTTT	CASSLAPDSWAEAFF
TRBJ1-6	.	TRBD1	TRBV7-2	TGTGCCAGCAGCTTGGGACAGGGTTTCACGAACTCACCCCTCCACTTT	CASSLGQGFTNSPLHF
TRBJ1-4	.	.	TRBV27	TGTGCCAGCTCTCCCAGGGCAGGGGAAAAACTGTTTTTT	CASSPRAGEKLFF
TRBJ1-6	.	.	TRBV6-6	TGTGCCAGCAGTCCCGGGGGGTCTAATTCACCCCTCCACTTT	CASSPGGSNSPLHF
TRBJ2-7	.	TRBD1	TRBV7-6	TGTGCCAGCAGCCCAACAGGGGAGGAGCAGTACTTC	CASSPTGEEQYF
TRBJ1-2	.	TRBD1	TRBV28	TGTGCCAGCAGACTACAGGGGGCGCGAGGCTACACCTTC	CASRLQGARGYTF
TRBJ1-5	.	TRBD1	TRBV7-2	TGTGCCAGCCGCCTTACCGGGACAGTCAATCAGCCCCAGCATTTT	CASRLTGTVNQPQHF
TRBJ2-1	.	TRBD2	TRBV6-6	TGTGCCAGCACCCTCGGAGCGGGAGTGGGCTTTGAGCAGTTCTTC	CASTLGAGVGFEQFF
TRBJ1-6	.	TRBD1	TRBV23-1	TGCGCCAGCAGTCGTTCATCGGAGGGGGCTAAAGTCTATTCACCCCTCCACTTT	CASSRSSEGAKVYSPLHF
TRBJ1-4	.	TRBD1	TRBV30	TGTGCCTGGACCGACAGGGGGCTAAGTGAAAAACTGTTTTTT	CAWTDRGLSEKLFF
TRBJ2-6	.	TRBD1	TRBV5-1	TGCGCCAGCAGCTTGGGCGGACAGGGGGCGTCTGGGGCCAACGTCCTGACTTTC	CASSLGGQGASGANVLTF
TRBJ1-1	.	TRBD1	TRBV28	TGTGCCAGCAGTTTAAACAGGGGGCGCGAAGCTTTCTTT	CASSLNRGREAFF
TRBJ1-2	.	.	TRBV16	TGTGCCAGCAGCCAATATGGTCAGAACTATGGCTACACCTTC	CASSQYGQNYGYTF
TRBJ1-2	once	TRBD1	TRBV4-1	TGCGCCAGCAGCCAAGAGTGGGACAGCGGAAACTATGGCTACACCTTC	CASSQEWDSGNYGYTF
TRBJ2-2	.	.	TRBV28	TGTGCCAGCAATGGGAGGTTGGACACCGGGGAGCTGTTTTTT	CASNGRLDTGELFF
TRBJ1-1	.	.	TRBV29-1	TGCAGCGTTGAATGGGACTTAAGGGCTTTCTTT	CSVEWDLRAFF
TRBJ1-4	.	.	TRBV7-8	.	CAGCLQLMKNCFF
TRBJ2-7	few	.	TRBV7-2	TGTGCCAGCAGCTTATTGGGGCAGGCCTACGAGCAGTACTTC	CASSLLGQAYEQYF
TRBJ1-6	.	TRBD1	TRBV4-3	TGCGCCAGCAGCCAAGAGACAGGGGCATCCATAATTTCGGGTTCACCCCTCCACTTT	CASSQETGASIISGSPLHF
TRBJ2-7	once	.	TRBV4-3	TGCGCCAGCAGCCAACGCAGGGTCGGCGAGCAGTACTTC	CASSQRRVGEQYF
TRBJ1-2	.	.	TRBV7-2	TGTGCCAGCAGCTTAACTTCAGGGAAGTATGGCTACACCTTC	CASSLTSGKYGYTF
TRBJ2-2	.	TRBD1	TRBV15	TGTGCCACGGCAGACAGGGCGAACACCGGGGAGCTGTTTTTT	CATADRANTGELFF
TRBJ1-5	.	.	TRBV27	TGTGCCAGCAGCCCTTATAGCAATCAGCCCCAGCATTTT	CASSPYSNQPQHF
TRBJ1-4	.	.	TRBV7-2	TGTGCCAGCACCTTGCAGGGGAATGAAAAACTGTTTTTT	CASTLQGNEKLFF
TRBJ2-1	.	TRBD2	TRBV2	TGTGCCAGCAGTCCGATACTAGCGCACTCCTACAATGAGCAGTTCTTC	CASSPILAHSYNEQFF
TRBJ2-3	.	.	TRBV7-8	TGTGCCAGCAGCAAGACAGGGGAGGGGCAGTATTTT	CASSKTGEGQYF
TRBJ1-1	.	.	TRBV29-1	TGCAGCGTTCTCACAGGTGAAGCTTTCTTT	CSVLTGEAFF
TRBJ2-5	.	TRBD2	TRBV4-1	TGCGCCAGCAGCCAGACGGGAGGGGAGACCCAGTACTTC	CASSQTGGETQYF
TRBJ1-2	.	.	TRBV5-1	TGCGCCAGCAGCTTTCTGGGGGACAACATCTTTGGCTACACCTTC	CASSFLGDNIFGYTF
TRBJ2-3	.	TRBD2	TRBV12-5	TGTGCTAGTGGTTTGGTACTAGCGGCAAACACAGATACGCAGTATTTT	CASGLVLAANTDTQYF
TRBJ1-6	.	.	TRBV29-1	TGCAGCGCTGGACAGTCGGGTTCACCCCTCCACTTT	CSAGQSGSPLHF
TRBJ1-5	.	.	TRBV2	TGTGCCAGCAGTGTCAGGGTTGGCAATCAGCCCCAGCATTTT	CASSVRVGNQPQHF
TRBJ2-1	.	.	TRBV18	TGTGCCAGCTCATGGGGACATTGGGATGAGCAGTTCTTC	CASSWGHWDEQFF
TRBJ1-2	.	.	TRBV21-1	TGTGCCAGCAGCAAAGAACGACAGGGCGGCTATGGCTACACCTTC	CASSKERQGGYGYTF
TRBJ1-6	once	.	TRBV4-1	TGCGCCAGCAGCCAAGATAACCCAGGGGTTAGATCACCCCTCCACTTT	CASSQDNPGVRSPLHF
TRBJ2-2	.	TRBD2	TRBV2	TGTGCCAGCAACGGCGGGAGGAACACCGGGGAGCTGTTTTTT	CASNGGRNTGELFF
TRBJ1-1	.	.	TRBV12-5	TGTGCTAGTGGGCAGGAGGAGGGCACTGAAGCTTTCTTT	CASGQEEGTEAFF
TRBJ1-2	.	TRBD1	TRBV27	TGTGCCAGCAGTTCCACCCGGACAGGGGGCGGCTACACCTTC	CASSSTRTGGGYTF
TRBJ2-1	once	TRBD2	TRBV7-8	TGTGCCAGCAGCTTATTGTCTAGCGGGGATTACAATGAGCAGTTCTTC	CASSLLSSGDYNEQFF
TRBJ1-2	.	TRBD1	TRBV28	TGTGCCAGCAGGGGGACAGTGAATGGCTACACCTTC	CASRGTVNGYTF
TRBJ2-5	.	TRBD1	TRBV5-4	TGTGCCAGCGGCGCGACAGGGGGTATAGAGACCCAGTACTTC	CASGATGGIETQYF
TRBJ2-5	.	.	TRBV29-1	TGCAGCGTTGAGGGAGCGGAGGAGACCCAGTACTTC	CSVEGAEETQYF
TRBJ2-1	.	TRBD2	TRBV4-2	TGTGCCAGCAGCCAAGACGGGGGACTAGCGGGGAATGAGCAGTTCTTC	CASSQDGGLAGNEQFF
TRBJ2-7	.	.	TRBV6-1	TGTGCCAGCAGTCAAGACAGTTTAGAACGCGAGCAGTACTTC	CASSQDSLEREQYF
TRBJ2-1	.	TRBD1	TRBV27	TGTGCCAGCAGGACCGACAGGGGACTTAACAATGAGCAGTTCTTC	CASRTDRGLNNEQFF
TRBJ1-4	.	.	TRBV5-1	TGCGCCAGCAGCTTGGCAGGGGCCGGTGAAAAACTGTTTTTT	CASSLAGAGEKLFF